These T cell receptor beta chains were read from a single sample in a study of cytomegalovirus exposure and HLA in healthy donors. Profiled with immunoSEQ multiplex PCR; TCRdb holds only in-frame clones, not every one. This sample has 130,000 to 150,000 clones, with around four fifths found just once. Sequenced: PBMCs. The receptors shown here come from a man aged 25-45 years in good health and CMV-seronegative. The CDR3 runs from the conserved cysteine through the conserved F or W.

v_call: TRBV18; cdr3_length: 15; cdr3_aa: CASSPIAPSSYEQYF
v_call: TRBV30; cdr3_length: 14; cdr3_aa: CAWRTGGASYEQYF
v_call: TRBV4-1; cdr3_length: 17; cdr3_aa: CASSHDPLAGFINEQFF
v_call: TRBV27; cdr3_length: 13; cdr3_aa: CASSSGQGTEAFF
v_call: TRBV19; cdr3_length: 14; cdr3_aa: CASSIGSSRETQYF
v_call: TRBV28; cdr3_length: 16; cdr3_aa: CASSLESPLGRETQYF
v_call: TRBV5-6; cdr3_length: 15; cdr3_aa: CASSLDGVAQETQYF
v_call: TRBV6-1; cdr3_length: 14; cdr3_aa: CASRLAGGTDTQYF
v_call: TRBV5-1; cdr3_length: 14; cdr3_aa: CASSLAGGAGGYTF
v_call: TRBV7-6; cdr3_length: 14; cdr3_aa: CASSLSPSYNEQFF
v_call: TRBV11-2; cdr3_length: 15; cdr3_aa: CASSPGLGIRETQYF
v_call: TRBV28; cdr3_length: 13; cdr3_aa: CAIPSRDRNGYTF
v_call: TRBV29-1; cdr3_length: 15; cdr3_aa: CSVKTGASRANVLTF
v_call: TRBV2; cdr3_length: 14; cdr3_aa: CASSEPQYTGELFF
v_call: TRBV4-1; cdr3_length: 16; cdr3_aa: CASTESGDGSNQPQHF
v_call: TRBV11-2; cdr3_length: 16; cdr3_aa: CASSLGLAGAYNEQFF
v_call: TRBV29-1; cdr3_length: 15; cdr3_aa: CSVASELAGLNEQFF
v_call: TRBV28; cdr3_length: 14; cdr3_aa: CASHQGSIKGTQYF
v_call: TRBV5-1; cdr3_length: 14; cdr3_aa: CASSTGQSGETQYF
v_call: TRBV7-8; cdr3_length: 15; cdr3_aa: CASSLVAGVNTEAFF
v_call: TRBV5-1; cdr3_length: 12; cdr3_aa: CASSFLRETQYF
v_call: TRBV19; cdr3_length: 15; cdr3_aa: CASSVVGQGVQPQHF
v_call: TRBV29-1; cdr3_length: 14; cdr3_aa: CSVGRSDRGYGYTF
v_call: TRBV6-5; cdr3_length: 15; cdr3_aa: CASSLGQGNTGELFF
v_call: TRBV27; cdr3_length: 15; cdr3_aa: CASSSRTGGTDTQYF
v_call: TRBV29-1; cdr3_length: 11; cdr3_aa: CSVWAQETQYF
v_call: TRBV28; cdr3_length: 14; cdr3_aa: CASSLTGSGSPLHF
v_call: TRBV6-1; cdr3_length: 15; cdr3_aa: CASSEFAGSGNTIYF
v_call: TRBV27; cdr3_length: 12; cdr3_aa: CASRGGYNEQFF
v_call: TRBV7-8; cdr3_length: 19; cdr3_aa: CASSPRGLAGTLDTGELFF
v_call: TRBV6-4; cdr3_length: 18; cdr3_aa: CASSDSRKGNRGLYEQYF
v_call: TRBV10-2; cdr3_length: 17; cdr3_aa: CAGAGTGAGSSNQPQHF
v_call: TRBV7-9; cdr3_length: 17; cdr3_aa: CASSLGERQVVNQPQHF
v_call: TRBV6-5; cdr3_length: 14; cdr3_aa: CASSPGGWNEKLFF
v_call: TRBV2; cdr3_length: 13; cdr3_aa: CASSEWQGTEAFF
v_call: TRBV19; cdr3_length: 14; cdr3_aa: CASTQQGLATEAFF
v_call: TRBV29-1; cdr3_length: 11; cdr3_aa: CSVIQGSGQYF
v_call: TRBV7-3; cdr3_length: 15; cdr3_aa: CASSLTGYQKGGYTF